One and the same sample provided the 15 T cell receptor beta chains below, sequenced in a study of technical replicates of blood from several donors. The data were produced by immunoSEQ multiplex PCR, yet TCRdb's version contains in-frame clones alone and is incomplete. Of about 83,000 clones listed, about 94% are singletons. Sequences were obtained from T cells isolated from PBMCs. These receptors all stem from a human donor in good health.

The rearrangement joins TRBV28 to TRBJ2-1; D is uncertain. The germline V gene has CDR1 MDHEN and CDR2 SYDVKM. Trimming removed 3 bases at V and 5 bases at J, with 11 bases between. The CDR3 runs to 14 residues. The CDR3 region is CASSFLTLDNEQFF. CDR3 sequence (DNA): TGTGCCAGCAGTTTTCTGACGCTAGACAATGAGCAGTTCTTC.

V gene TRBV7-9 combines with J gene TRBJ1-4, with D maybe TRBD1 (6 bases). This CDR3 region has 13 residues. Germline loops: CDR1 SEHNR, CDR2 FQNEAQ (reference sequence). The ends were cut back, 1 base at V and 14 bases at J, with 14 bases in the middle. This CDR3 reads CASSLGGGPGLFF. The DNA of the CDR3 is TGTGCCAGCAGCTTAGGGGGGGGCCCGGGCCTGTTTTTT.

This chain uses TRBV4-1 with TRBJ2-1; 8 bases align to TRBD2. CDR1 MGHRA and CDR2 YSYEKL come from the germline V gene. Trimming removed 0 bases from V and 2 bases from J; junction bases left unmatched: 6. The length of the CDR3 is 17 residues. The CDR3 region has the DNA TGCGCCAGCAGCCAAGATGTGGGCGGGAGGCCCTACAATGAGCAGTTCTTC. It is translated as CASSQDVGGRPYNEQFF.

The chain couples TRBV9 to TRBJ2-1, with 8 bases fitting TRBD2. Trimming took 1 base from V and 7 from J; bases not matched to a gene: 10. The CDR3 is 16 residues long. Germline V gene data show CDR1 as SGDLS and CDR2 as YYNGEE. In DNA, the CDR3 is TGTGCCAGCAGCGTATCGAGGAATCTAGCGGGTAATGAGCAGTTCTTC. This translates into CASSVSRNLAGNEQFF.

This chain links TRBV13 with TRBJ1-5, with D possibly TRBD1 on 6 matching bases. Germline CDR1 is PRHDT and CDR2 is FYEKMQ (reference sequence). CDR3 length: 16 residues. V was clipped by 6 bases and J by 6 bases, with 21 bases between them. The CDR3, as DNA: TGTGCCAGCAGTCAGGGGTGGGCGCACCGCGGTCAGCCCCAGCATTTT. Its translation is CASSQGWAHRGQPQHF.

This sequence joins TRBV25-1 and TRBJ2-2; D gene ambiguous. This CDR3 contains 13 residues. V lost 3 bases to trimming and J lost 2 bases, with 4 bases between them. From germline, CDR1 is MGHDK and CDR2 SYGVNS. CDR3 coding DNA: TGTGCCAGCAGTGAGACAAACACCGGGGAGCTGTTTTTT. Translation gives CASSETNTGELFF.

This chain uses TRBV6-5 with TRBJ1-1; D is undetermined. The CDR3 runs 12 residues. The germline CDR1 and CDR2 sequences are MNHEY and SVGAGI. The V end lost 4 bases, the J end lost 1 base, and 4 bases lay between the germline ends. CDR3 amino acids: CASSLANTEAFF. The CDR3 region has the DNA TGTGCCAGCAGTTTAGCGAACACTGAAGCTTTCTTT.

The chain has TRBV14 and TRBJ2-7, with no clear D. CDR1 is SGHDN and CDR2 is FVKESK in the germline V gene. V was clipped by 4 bases and J by 3 bases, with 16 bases between them. The CDR3 is 15 amino acids. This chain's CDR3 is CASSLLGGSNYEQYF. CDR3 nucleotides: TGTGCCAGCAGCCTCCTAGGCGGCTCGAACTACGAGCAGTACTTC.

The J gene is TRBJ2-7, the V gene TRBV6-1; 8 nucleotides agree with TRBD1. In germline, CDR1 is MNHNS, CDR2 SASEGT. J was trimmed by 6 bases and V by 6 bases; bases with no gene match: 4. CDR3 length: 12 residues. The CDR3 DNA follows: TGTGCCAGCAGGTTTGACAGGGGCGAGCAGTACTTC. Protein sequence: CASRFDRGEQYF.

This chain uses TRBV5-1 with TRBJ2-2, with D perhaps matching TRBD2 (6 bases). Germline V gives CDR1 SGHRS, CDR2 YFSETQ. The V end was cut by 3 bases, the J end by 6 bases, with 9 bases between. CDR3 size: 13 residues. The CDR3 region is CASSSGGSGELFF. DNA for the CDR3: TGCGCCAGCAGCTCAGGAGGGTCCGGGGAGCTGTTTTTT.

This clone was observed once. At one end the junction does not follow the germline gene, possibly because of a read error. The genes are TRBV2 and TRBJ2-1; D may be TRBD1 or TRBD2 (5 bases each). CDR1 is SNHLY, CDR2 FYNNEI, per germline. The length of the CDR3 is 15 residues. CDR3 in amino acids: CASSKAGSSYNEQFF. CDR3 in DNA: TGTGCCAGCAGTAAAGCAGGGAGCTCCTACAATGAGCAGTTCTTC.

This chain uses TRBV2 with TRBJ1-1; 7 nucleotides line up with TRBD1. The CDR3 extends over 12 amino acids. V lost 9 bases, J lost 1 base, and 2 bases stayed unmatched. Germline values: CDR1 SNHLY, CDR2 FYNNEI. For the CDR3, the DNA is TGTGCCAGGGGACAGAAGAACACTGAAGCTTTCTTT. It specifies CARGQKNTEAFF.

The chain has TRBV5-1 and TRBJ1-1; 9 positions match TRBD1. The length of the CDR3 is 15 residues. The J segment lost 2 bases and the V segment lost 4 bases, leaving 6 bases of the junction unmatched. CDR1 is SGHRS, CDR2 YFSETQ, per germline. CDR3 residues: CASSTGTGQNTEAFF. CDR3 in DNA: TGCGCCAGCAGCACAGGGACAGGGCAAAACACTGAAGCTTTCTTT.

V usage is TRBV4-1 and J usage is TRBJ2-3, with D hard to call. V lost 4 bases, J lost 5 bases, and 10 bases lay in between. The germline V gene has CDR1 MGHRA and CDR2 YSYEKL. The CDR3 is 13 amino acids. The CDR3 loop is CASSPRFGDTQYF. Here the CDR3 DNA reads TGCGCCAGCAGCCCTCGTTTCGGAGATACGCAGTATTTT.

This chain links TRBV13 with TRBJ2-7, with 7 bases identical to TRBD1. Germline-derived CDR1 and CDR2 are PRHDT and FYEKMQ (reference sequence). The CDR3 runs to 15 residues. With 5 bases clipped from V and 2 bases from J, the junction kept 9 bases outside the gene matches. The CDR3, as DNA: TGTGCCAGCAGCCAATCAGGACAGGCGACCTACGAGCAGTACTTC. It yields the protein CASSQSGQATYEQYF. The full variable domain, in which reference TRBV13 and TRBJ2-7 provide the parts outside the CDR3, is AAGVIQSPRHLIKEKRETATLKCYPIPRHDTVYWYQQGPGQDPQFLISFYEKMQSDKGSIPDRFSAQQFSDYHSELNMSSLELGDSALYFCASSQSGQATYEQYFGPGTRLTVT.